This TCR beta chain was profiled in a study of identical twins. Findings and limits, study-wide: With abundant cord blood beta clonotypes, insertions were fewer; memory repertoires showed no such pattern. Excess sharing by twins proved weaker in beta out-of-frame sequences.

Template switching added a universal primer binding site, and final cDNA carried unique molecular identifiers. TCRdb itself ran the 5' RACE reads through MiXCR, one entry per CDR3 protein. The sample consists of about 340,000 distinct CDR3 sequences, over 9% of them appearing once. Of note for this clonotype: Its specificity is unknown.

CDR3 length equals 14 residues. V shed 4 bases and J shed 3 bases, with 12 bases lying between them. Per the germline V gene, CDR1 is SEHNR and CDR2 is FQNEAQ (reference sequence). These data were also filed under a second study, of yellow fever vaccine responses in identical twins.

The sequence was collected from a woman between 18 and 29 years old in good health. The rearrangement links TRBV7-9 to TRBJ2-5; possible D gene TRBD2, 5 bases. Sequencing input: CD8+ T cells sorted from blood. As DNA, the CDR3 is TGTGCCAGCAGCTACGGTTTCGGGGAAGAGACCCAGTACTTC. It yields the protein CASSYGFGEETQYF.